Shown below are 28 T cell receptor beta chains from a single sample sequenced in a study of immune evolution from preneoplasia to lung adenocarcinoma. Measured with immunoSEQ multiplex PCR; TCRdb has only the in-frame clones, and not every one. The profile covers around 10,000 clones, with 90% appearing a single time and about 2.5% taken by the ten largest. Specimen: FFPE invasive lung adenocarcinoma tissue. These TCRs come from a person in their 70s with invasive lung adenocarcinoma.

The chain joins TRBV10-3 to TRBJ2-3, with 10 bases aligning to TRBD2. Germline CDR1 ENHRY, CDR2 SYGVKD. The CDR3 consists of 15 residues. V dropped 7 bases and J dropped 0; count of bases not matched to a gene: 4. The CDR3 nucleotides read TGTGCCATCAACCATAGCGGGGGGAGCACAGATACGCAGTATTTT. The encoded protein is CAINHSGGSTDTQYF.

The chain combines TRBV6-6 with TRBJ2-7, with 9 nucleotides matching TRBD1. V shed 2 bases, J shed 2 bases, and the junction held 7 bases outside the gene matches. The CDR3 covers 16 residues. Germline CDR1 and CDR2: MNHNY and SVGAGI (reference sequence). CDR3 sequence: CASSYGDRDSAYEQYF. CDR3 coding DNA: TGTGCCAGCAGTTACGGGGACAGGGATTCGGCCTACGAGCAGTACTTC.

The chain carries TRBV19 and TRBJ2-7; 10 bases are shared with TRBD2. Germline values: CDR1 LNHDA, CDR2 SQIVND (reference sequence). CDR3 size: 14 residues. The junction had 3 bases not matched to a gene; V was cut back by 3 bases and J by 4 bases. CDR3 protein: CASSISGGTYEQYF. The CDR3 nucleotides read TGTGCCAGTAGTATTAGCGGGGGGACTTACGAGCAGTACTTC.

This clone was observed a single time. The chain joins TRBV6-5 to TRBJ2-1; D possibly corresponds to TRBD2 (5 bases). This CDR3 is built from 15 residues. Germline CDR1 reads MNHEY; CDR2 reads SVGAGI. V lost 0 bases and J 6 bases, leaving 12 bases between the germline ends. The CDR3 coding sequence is TGTGCCAGCAGTTACTCCCTAGCATCGTTCAATGAGCAGTTCTTC. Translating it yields CASSYSLASFNEQFF.

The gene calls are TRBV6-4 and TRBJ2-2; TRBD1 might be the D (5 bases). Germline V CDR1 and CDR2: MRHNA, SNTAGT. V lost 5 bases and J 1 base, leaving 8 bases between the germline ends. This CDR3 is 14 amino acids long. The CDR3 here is CASSKGLNTGELFF. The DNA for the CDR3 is TGTGCCAGCAGTAAGGGGCTGAACACCGGGGAGCTGTTTTTT.

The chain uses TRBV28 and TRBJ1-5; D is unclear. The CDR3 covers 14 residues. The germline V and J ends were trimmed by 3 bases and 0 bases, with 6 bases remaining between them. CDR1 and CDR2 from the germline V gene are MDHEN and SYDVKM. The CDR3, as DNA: TGTGCCAGCAGTTTCGGGAGTAGCAATCAGCCCCAGCATTTT. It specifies CASSFGSSNQPQHF. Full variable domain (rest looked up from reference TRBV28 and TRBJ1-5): DVKVTQSSRYLVKRTGEKVFLECVQDMDHENMFWYRQDPGLGLRLIYFSYDVKMKEKGDIPEGYSVSREKKERFSLILESASTNQTSMYLCASSFGSSNQPQHFGDGTRLSIL.

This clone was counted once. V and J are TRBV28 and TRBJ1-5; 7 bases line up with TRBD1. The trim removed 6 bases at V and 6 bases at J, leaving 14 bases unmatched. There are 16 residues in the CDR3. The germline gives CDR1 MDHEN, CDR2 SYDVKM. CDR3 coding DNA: TGTGCCAGCAGACCGACAGGGAACGGGGTCTTTCAGCCCCAGCATTTT. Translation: CASRPTGNGVFQPQHF.

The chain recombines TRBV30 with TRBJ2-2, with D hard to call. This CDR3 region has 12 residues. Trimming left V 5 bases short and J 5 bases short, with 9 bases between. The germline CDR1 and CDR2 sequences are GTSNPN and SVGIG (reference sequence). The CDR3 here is CAWDPRTGELFF. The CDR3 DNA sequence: TGTGCCTGGGACCCGCGGACCGGGGAGCTGTTTTTT.

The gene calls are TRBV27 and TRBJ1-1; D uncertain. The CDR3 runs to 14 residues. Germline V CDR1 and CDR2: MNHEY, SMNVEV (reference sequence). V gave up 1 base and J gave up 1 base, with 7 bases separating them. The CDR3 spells CASSLWQANTEAFF. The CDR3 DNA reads TGTGCCAGCAGTTTATGGCAGGCGAACACTGAAGCTTTCTTT.

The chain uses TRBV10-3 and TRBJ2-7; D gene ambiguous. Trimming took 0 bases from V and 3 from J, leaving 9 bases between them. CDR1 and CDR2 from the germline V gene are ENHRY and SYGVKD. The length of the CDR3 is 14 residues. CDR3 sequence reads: CAISESVGNYEQYF. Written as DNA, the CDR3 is TGTGCCATCAGTGAGTCTGTGGGAAACTACGAGCAGTACTTC.

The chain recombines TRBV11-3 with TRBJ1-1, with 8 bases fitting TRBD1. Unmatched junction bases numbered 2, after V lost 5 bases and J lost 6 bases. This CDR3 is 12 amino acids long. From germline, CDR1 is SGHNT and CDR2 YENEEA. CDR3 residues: CASSDRGAEAFF. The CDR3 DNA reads TGTGCCAGCAGCGACAGGGGTGCTGAAGCTTTCTTT. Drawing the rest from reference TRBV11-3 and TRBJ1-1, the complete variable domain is EAGVVQSPRYKIIEKKQPVAFWCNPISGHNTLYWYLQNLGQGPELLIRYENEEAVDDSQLPKDRFSAERLKGVDSTLKIQPAELGDSAVYLCASSDRGAEAFFGQGTRLTVV.

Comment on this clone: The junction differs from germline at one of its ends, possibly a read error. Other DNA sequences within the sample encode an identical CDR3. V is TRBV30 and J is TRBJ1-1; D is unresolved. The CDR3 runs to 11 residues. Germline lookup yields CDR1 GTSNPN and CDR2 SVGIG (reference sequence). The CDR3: CAWHMNTEAFF. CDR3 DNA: TGTGCCTGGCACATGAACACCGAAGCTTTCTTT. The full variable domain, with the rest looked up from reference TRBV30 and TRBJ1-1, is SQTIHQWPATLVQPVGSPLSLECTVEGTSNPNLYWYRQAAGRGLQLLFYSVGIGQISSEVPQNLSASRPQDRQFILSSKKLLLSDSGFYLCAWHMNTEAFFGQGTRLTVV.

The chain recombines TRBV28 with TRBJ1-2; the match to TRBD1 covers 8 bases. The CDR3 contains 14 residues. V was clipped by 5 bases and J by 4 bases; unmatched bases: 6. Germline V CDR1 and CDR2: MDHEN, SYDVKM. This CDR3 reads CASSRTGPFYGYTF. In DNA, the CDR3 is TGTGCCAGCAGTCGGACAGGGCCTTTCTATGGCTACACCTTC.

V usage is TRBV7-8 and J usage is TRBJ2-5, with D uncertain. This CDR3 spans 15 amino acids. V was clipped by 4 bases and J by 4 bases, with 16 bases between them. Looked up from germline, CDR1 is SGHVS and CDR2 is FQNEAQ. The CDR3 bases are TGTGCCAGCAGCTCCCGGGCCCAAACCGCAGAGACCCAGTACTTC. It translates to CASSSRAQTAETQYF.

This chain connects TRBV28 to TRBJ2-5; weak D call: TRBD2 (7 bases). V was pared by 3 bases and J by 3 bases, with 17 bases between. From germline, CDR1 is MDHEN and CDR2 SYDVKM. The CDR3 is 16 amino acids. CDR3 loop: CASSFLPRGPEETQYF. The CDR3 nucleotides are TGTGCCAGCAGTTTCCTACCGCGGGGGCCGGAAGAGACCCAGTACTTC.

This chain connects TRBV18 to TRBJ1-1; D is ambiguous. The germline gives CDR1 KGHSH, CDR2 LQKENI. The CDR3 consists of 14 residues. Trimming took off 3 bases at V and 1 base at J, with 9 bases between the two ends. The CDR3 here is CASSPLQPNTEAFF. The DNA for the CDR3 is TGTGCCAGCTCACCCCTGCAACCGAACACTGAAGCTTTCTTT.

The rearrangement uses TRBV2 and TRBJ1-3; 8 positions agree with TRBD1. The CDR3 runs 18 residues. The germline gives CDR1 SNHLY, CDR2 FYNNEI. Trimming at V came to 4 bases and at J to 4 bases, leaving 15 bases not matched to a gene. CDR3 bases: TGTGCCAGCAGTGGTACCCTTAAAGGCAGGGGGCTCGGAAACACCATATATTTT. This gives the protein CASSGTLKGRGLGNTIYF.

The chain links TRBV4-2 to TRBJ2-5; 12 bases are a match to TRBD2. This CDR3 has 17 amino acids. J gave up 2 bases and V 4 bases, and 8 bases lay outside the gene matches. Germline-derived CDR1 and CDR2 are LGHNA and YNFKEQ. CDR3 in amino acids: CASSLETSGRGQETQYF. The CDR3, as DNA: TGTGCCAGCAGCCTCGAGACTAGCGGGAGAGGGCAAGAGACCCAGTACTTC.

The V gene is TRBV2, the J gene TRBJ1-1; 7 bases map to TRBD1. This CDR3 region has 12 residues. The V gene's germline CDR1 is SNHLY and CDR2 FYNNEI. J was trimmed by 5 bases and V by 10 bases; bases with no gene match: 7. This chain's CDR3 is CATRQGSTEAFF. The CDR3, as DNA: TGTGCCACGAGACAGGGTAGTACTGAAGCTTTCTTT.

The CDR3 region is CASSPSDGDIYEQYF. Here the CDR3 DNA reads TGTGCCAGCAGCCCTAGTGACGGGGACATTTACGAGCAGTACTTC. This rearrangement joins TRBV7-9 to TRBJ2-7; tentative D call: TRBD1 (6 bases). Per the germline V gene, CDR1 is SEHNR and CDR2 is FQNEAQ (reference sequence). V was clipped by 5 bases and J by 4 bases, with 18 bases between them. The CDR3 contains 15 residues. Together with reference TRBV7-9 and TRBJ2-7, the CDR3 gives the full variable domain: DTGVSQNPRHKITKRGQNVTFRCDPISEHNRLYWYRQTLGQGPEFLTYFQNEAQLEKSRLLSDRFSAERPKGSFSTLEIQRTEQGDSAMYLCASSPSDGDIYEQYFGPGTRLTVT.

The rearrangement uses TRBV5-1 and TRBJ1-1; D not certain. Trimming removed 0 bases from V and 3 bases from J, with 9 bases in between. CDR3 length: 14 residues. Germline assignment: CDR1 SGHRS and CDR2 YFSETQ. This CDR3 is CASSLGAEHTEAFF. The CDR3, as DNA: TGCGCCAGCAGCTTGGGGGCGGAGCACACTGAAGCTTTCTTT. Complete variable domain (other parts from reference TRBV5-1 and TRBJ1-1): KAGVTQTPRYLIKTRGQQVTLSCSPISGHRSVSWYQQTPGQGLQFLFEYFSETQRNKGNFPGRFSGRQFSNSRSEMNVSTLELGDSALYLCASSLGAEHTEAFFGQGTRLTVV.

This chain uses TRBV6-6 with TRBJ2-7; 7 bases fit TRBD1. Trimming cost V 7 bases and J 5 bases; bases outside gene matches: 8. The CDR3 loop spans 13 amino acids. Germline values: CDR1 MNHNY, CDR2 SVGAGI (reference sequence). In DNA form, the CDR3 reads TGTGCCAGCATGGAAGGGACAGACAACGAGCAGTACTTC. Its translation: CASMEGTDNEQYF.

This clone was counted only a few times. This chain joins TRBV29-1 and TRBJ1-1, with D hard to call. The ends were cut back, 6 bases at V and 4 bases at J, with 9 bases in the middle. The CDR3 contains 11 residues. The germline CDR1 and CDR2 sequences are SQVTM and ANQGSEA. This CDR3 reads CSVSVGTEAFF. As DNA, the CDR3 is TGCAGCGTATCGGTCGGCACTGAAGCTTTCTTT. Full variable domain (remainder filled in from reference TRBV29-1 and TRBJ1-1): SAVISQKPSRDICQRGTSLTIQCQVDSQVTMMFWYRQQPGQSLTLIATANQGSEATYESGFVIDKFPISRPNLTFSTLTVSNMSPEDSSIYLCSVSVGTEAFFGQGTRLTVV.

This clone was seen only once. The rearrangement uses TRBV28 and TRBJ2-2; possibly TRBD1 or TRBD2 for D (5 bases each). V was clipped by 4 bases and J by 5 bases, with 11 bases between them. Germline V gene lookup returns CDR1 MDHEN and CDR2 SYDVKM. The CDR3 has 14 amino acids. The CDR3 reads CASSWGIQTGELFF. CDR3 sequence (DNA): TGTGCCAGCAGTTGGGGGATCCAAACCGGGGAGCTGTTTTTT.

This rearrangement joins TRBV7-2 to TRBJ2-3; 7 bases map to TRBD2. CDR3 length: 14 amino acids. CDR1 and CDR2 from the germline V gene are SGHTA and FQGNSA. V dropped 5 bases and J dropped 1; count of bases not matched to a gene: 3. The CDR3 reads CASSKTSRTDTQYF. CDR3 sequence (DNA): TGTGCCAGCAGCAAGACTAGCCGCACAGATACGCAGTATTTT.

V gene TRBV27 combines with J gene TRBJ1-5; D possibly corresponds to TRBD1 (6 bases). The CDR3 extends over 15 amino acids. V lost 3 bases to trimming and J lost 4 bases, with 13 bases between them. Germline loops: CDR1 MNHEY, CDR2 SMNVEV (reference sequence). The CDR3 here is CASSFGGGGNQPQHF. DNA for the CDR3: TGTGCCAGCAGTTTTGGAGGGGGAGGGAATCAGCCCCAGCATTTT.

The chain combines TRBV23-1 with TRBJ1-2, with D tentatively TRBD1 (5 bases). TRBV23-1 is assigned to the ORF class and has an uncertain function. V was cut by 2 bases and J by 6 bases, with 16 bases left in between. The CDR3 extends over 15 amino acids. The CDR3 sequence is CASSQVGAQVNGYTF. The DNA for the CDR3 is TGCGCCAGCAGTCAAGTCGGGGCGCAAGTCAATGGCTACACCTTC.

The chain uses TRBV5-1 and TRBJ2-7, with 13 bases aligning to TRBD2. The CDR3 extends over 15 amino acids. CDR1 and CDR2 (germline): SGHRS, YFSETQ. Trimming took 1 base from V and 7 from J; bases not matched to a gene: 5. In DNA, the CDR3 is TGCGCCAGCAGCTTGACTAGCGGGAGGGCCGATGAGCAGTACTTC. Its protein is CASSLTSGRADEQYF.